This TCR beta chain was obtained from a study of blood T cell repertoires in COVID-19. Some clones are missing from TCRdb's copy, which holds only in-frame ones; the method was immunoSEQ multiplex PCR. The sample has about 350,000 clones; around 88% are singletons. The germline V gene encodes CDR1 LGHNA and CDR2 YSLEER. CDR3 size: 15 residues. Trimming took off 1 base at V and 9 bases at J, with 13 bases between the two ends. This clonotype originated in an older woman with COVID-19, enrolled during active disease. This chain uses TRBV4-3 with TRBJ1-6; possible D gene TRBD1, 6 bases. The sequenced sample consisted of peripheral blood. The CDR3 DNA sequence: TGCGCCAGCAGCCAAGGTGCCACAGGGACTTCACCCCTCCACTTT. It specifies CASSQGATGTSPLHF.